This T cell receptor (beta chain) was retrieved from a study of T cells in Graves' hyperthyroidism and ophthalmopathy. With 3 bases removed from V and 5 bases from J, the gap between germline ends came to 13 bases. Germline loops: CDR1 SGHNT, CDR2 YENEEA. The CDR3 consists of 14 residues. Ten or more counts support this clonotype. Using RNA transcripts as the source, TCR beta CDR3 regions were amplified. HTBI primers were used for first-round RT-PCR of the TCR CDR3. TCRdb analysed the multiplex PCR reads with MiXCR anew, one entry per CDR3 protein. Here the sample spans about 600,000 distinct CDR3 sequences, 16% being singletons.

The rearrangement uses TRBV11-3 and TRBJ1-1, with D possibly TRBD1 on 6 matching bases. The sequence was obtained from a woman between 40 and 55 years old with Graves' ophthalmopathy. Input material: blood. CDR3 protein: CASSLGRGSTEAFF. Written as DNA, the CDR3 is TGTGCCAGCAGCTTGGGCAGGGGTTCTACTGAAGCTTTCTTT.